This TCR beta chain was sequenced for a study of blood T cell repertoires in COVID-19 (dated by TCRdb to about 2020). Describing the broader study: Samples covering the acute and convalescent phases of COVID-19 were provided by collaborators in the United States, Italy and Spain. The prospective study material was composed of cDNA or gDNA derived from T cells, B-cell-depleted T cells, or PBMCs. The dataset comprised deeply sampled blood TCRbeta repertoires from subjects exposed to, actively infected with, or recovered from COVID-19. The repertoires were released in a freely available public database intended as a resource for research on the immune response to SARS-CoV-2. The samples were drawn from the first 160 participants of the ongoing ImmuneRACE study and from 1,254 subjects provided by 6 global collaborators. A de-identified subject ID, COVID-19 status, age in years and sex were almost always included in the sample metadata. Where available, HLA class I and class II types were taken from metadata supplied by the sample provider and were not determined by assay-based typing.

On this clone itself: There is no known antigen for this receptor. No much larger clonotype is one base removed from it; base qualities were not supplied.

Overall results and qualifications from the work: The quantity of clinical and demographic metadata differed by source and by participant and was supplied without curation.

TCRbeta CDR3 regions were amplified from genomic DNA by means of the immunoSEQ Assay, a bias-controlled multiplex PCR. The study's processing was this. Within the assay, amplification of reference gene primers was used to estimate how many nucleated cells each sample contained. Sequence reads were collapsed and filtered to measure the absolute abundance of every unique TCRbeta CDR3 rearrangement. Productive Simpson clonality was computed per sample as the square root of Simpson's diversity index over productive rearrangements. TCRdb stores this immuneACCESS table with in-frame sequences only. Part of the clones is absent; in the studies checked, under half of the shortfall reflects unresolved V genes, and no reason is known for the rest. For V, J and clone size, that table is used; D and trimming come from the DNA. Across this sample there are over 130,000 clones, with roughly 87% seen only once. Of the sample, roughly 4.5% is held by the ten largest clones.

Collaborating institutions collected whole blood in K2EDTA tubes following their own protocols. For TCRbeta analysis, collaborators shipped samples as frozen whole blood, isolated PBMCs, or DNA extracted from either of those sample types. The germline V end is reduced by 3 bases and the J end by 7 bases; junction bases left unmatched: 12. From its cysteine to its phenylalanine, the CDR3 spans 17 amino acids. The kept DNA is CDR3 alone, 51 bases in frame from the first base. The clonotype comes from a woman in her sixties or seventies with active or convalescent COVID-19. Here the chain combines TRBV23-1 and TRBJ1-4; TRBD1 lines up with 9 middle nucleotides. TRBV23-1 carries the ORF label, with uncertain function. Sample: peripheral blood. Read as DNA, the sequence is TGCGCCAGCAGTCACCGGACAGGGGCCATTTGGATTGAAAAACTGTTTTTT. It encodes CASSHRTGAIWIEKLFF.